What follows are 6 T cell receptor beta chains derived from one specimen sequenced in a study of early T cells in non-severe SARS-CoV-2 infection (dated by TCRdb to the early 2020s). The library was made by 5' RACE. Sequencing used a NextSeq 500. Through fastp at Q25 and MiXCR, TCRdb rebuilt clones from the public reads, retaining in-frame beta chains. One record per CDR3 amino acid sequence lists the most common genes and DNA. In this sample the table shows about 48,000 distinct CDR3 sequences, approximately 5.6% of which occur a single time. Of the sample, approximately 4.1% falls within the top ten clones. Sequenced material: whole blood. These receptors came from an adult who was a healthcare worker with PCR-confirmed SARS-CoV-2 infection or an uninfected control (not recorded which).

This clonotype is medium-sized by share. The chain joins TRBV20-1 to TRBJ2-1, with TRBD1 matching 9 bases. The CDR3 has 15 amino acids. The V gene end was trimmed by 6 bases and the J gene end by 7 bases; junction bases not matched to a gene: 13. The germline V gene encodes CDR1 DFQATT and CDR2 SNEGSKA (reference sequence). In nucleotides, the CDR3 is TGCAGTGCGGACCCGGGACAGGGCGTACCTAATGAGCAGTTCTTC. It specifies CSADPGQGVPNEQFF.

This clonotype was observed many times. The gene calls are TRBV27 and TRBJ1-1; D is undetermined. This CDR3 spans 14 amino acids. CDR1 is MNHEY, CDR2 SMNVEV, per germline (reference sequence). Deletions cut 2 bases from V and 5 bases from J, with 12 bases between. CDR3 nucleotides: TGTGCCAGCAGTTTAGGGTCCTTGAGGACTGAAGCTTTCTTT. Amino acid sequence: CASSLGSLRTEAFF.

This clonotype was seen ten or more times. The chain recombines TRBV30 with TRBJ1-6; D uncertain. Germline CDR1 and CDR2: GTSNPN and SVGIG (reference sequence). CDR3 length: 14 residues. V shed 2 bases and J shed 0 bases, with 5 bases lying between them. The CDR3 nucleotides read TGTGCCTGGAGTTTAAGCTCCTATAATTCACCCCTCCACTTT. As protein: CAWSLSSYNSPLHF.

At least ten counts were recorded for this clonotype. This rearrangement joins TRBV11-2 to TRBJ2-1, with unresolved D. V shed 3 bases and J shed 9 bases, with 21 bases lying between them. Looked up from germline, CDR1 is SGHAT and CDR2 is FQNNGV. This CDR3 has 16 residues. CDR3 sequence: CASSFGSLAPNVEQFF. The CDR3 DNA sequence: TGTGCCAGCAGCTTTGGCAGCTTAGCCCCCAATGTTGAGCAGTTCTTC.

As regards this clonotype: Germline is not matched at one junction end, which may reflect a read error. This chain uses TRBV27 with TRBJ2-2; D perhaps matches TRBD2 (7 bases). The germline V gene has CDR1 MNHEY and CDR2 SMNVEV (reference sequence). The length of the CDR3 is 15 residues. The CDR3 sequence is CASSLRGANTGELFF. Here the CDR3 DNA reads TGTGCCAGCAGTTTACGGGGGGCGAACACCGGGGAGCTTTTTTTT.

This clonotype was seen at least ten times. CDR3 nucleotides: TGTGCCAGCAGCAGAACCGGGACAGGGTGGTACGAGCAGTACTTC. Amino acids: CASSRTGTGWYEQYF. The chain couples TRBV5-5 to TRBJ2-7, with 9 bases matching TRBD1. Germline loops: CDR1 SGHKS, CDR2 YYEKEE (reference sequence). The V and J ends lost 4 bases and 4 bases, in that order; junction bases with no gene match: 9. This CDR3 comprises 15 residues. Drawing the rest from reference TRBV5-5 and TRBJ2-7, the complete variable domain is DAGVTQSPTHLIKTRGQQVTLRCSPISGHKSVSWYQQVLGQGPQFIFQYYEKEERGRGNFPDRFSARQFPNYSSELNVNALLLGDSALYLCASSRTGTGWYEQYFGPGTRLTVT.